Sequencing of this TCR beta chain was carried out in a study of cytomegalovirus exposure and HLA in healthy donors. V was pared by 7 bases and J by 13 bases, with 4 bases of the junction left unmatched. The CDR3 totals 11 residues. CDR1 is SNHLY and CDR2 is FYNNEI in the germline V gene. The PCR employed 60 Vbeta primers together with 13 Jbeta primers. Here immunoSEQ multiplex PCR was the method, and the copy in TCRdb shows in-frame clones only, minus some. The sample lists over 100,000 clones; approximately 87% were seen once. Concerning this clone itself: The antigen remains undetermined.

Findings of the study overall: Per a prior analysis, the majority of TCR beta V segments were productive roughly 90% or roughly 30% of the time.

The rearrangement uses TRBV2 and TRBJ2-2, with 9 bases fitting TRBD1. Sequencing used PBMCs. This clonotype originated in a man in his forties in good health and CMV-seronegative. CDR3 coding DNA: TGTGCCAGCACTGGGACAGGGACGCTGTTTTTT. Translated: CASTGTGTLFF. Complete variable domain (other parts from reference TRBV2 and TRBJ2-2): EPEVTQTPSHQVTQMGQEVILRCVPISNHLYFYWYRQILGQKVEFLVSFYNNEISEKSEIFDDQFSVERPDGSNFTLKIRSTKLEDSAMYFCASTGTGTLFFGEGSRLTVL.